This TCR beta chain was recorded in a study of T cell responses to AZD1222 COVID-19 vaccine. TCRdb keeps only in-frame clones here, not all; method: immunoSEQ multiplex PCR. This sample has 90,000 to 100,000 clones, with over 75% found just once. Germline V gene sequence: CDR1 SGHVS, CDR2 FQNEAQ. This CDR3 is built from 15 residues. With V trimmed by 1 base and J by 1 base, 2 bases remained unmatched. This receptor was obtained from an adult who received the AZD1222 COVID-19 vaccine. This material consisted of peripheral blood, taken 28 days after the second AZD1222 dose. The chain combines TRBV7-8 with TRBJ2-3; the match to TRBD2 covers 7 bases. The CDR3 spells CASSLGLAGTDTQYF. DNA for the CDR3: TGTGCCAGCAGCTTAGGGCTAGCGGGCACAGATACGCAGTATTTT.